The source of this T cell receptor beta chain is a study of blood T cell repertoires in COVID-19. Overall study context: The study drew acute and convalescent COVID-19 samples from the United States, Italy and Spain. Nucleic acid was either cDNA or gDNA, and it came from T cells, B-cell-depleted T cells, or PBMCs.

In the authors' methods: Scientists estimated how many nucleated cells there were by amplifying reference gene primers. TCRdb keeps only in-frame clones here, not all; method: immunoSEQ multiplex PCR. Clone size and V and J calls were adopted from that table, with D and trimming inferred from the DNA. The data hold approximately 250,000 clones, with roughly 88% observed a single time. CDR3 length: 13 residues. The V segment lost 6 bases and the J segment 8 bases; nucleotides outside the gene matches: 8. CDR1 MDHEN and CDR2 SYDVKM come from the germline V gene. The chain recombines TRBV28 with TRBJ1-2, with TRBD1 matching over 8 bases. Sample: PBMCs or T cells enriched from blood (not recorded which). This sequence originates from a woman between 35 and 50 years old who had been exposed to COVID-19. The CDR3 reads CASSYDRGWGYTF. CDR3 bases: TGTGCCAGCAGCTACGACAGGGGCTGGGGCTACACCTTC.